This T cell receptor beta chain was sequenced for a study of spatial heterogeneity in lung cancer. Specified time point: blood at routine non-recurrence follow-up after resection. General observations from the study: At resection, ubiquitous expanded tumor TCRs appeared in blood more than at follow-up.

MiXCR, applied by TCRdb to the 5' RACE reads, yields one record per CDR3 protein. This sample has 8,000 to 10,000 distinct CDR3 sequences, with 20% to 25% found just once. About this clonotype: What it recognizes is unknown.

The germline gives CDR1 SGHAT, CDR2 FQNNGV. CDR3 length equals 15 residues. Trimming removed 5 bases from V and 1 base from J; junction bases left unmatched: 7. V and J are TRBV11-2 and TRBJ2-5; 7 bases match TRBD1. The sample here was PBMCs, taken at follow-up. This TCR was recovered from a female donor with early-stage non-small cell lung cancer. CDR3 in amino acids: CASSLTPGGQETQYF. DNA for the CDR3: TGTGCCAGCAGCCTAACACCAGGGGGCCAAGAGACCCAGTACTTC.